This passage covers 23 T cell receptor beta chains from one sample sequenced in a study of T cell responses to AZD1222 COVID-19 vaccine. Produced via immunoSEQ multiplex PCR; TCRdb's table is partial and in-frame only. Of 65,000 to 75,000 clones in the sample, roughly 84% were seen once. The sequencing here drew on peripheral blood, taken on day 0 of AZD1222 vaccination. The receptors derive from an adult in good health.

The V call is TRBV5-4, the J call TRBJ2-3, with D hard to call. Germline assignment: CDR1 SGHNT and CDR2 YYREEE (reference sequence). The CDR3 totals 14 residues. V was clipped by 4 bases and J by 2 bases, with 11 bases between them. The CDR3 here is CASSPPLYTDTQYF. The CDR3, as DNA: TGTGCCAGCAGCCCACCTCTCTACACAGATACGCAGTATTTT.

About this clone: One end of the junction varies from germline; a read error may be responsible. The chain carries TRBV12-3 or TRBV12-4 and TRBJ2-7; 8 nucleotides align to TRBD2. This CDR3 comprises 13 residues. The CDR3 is CASSLAGPYEQYF. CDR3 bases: TGTGCCAGCAGTCTAGCGGGCCCCTACGAGCAGTACTTC.

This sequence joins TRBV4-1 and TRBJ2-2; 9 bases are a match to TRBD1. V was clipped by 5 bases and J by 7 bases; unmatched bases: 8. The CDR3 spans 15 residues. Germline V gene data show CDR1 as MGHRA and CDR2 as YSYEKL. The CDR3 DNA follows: TGCGCCAGCAGCGACGGCACAGGGGGCATCGGGGAGCTGTTTTTT. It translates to CASSDGTGGIGELFF.

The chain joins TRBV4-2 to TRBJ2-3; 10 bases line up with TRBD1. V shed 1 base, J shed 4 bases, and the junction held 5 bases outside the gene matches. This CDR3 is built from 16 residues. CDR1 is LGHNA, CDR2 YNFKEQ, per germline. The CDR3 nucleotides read TGTGCCAGCAGCCAAGCGGGGACAGGGGTCGCAGATACGCAGTATTTT. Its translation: CASSQAGTGVADTQYF.

The CDR3 loop reads CASSPTGGSGEQFF. The CDR3 DNA reads as TGTGCCAGCAGCCCGACAGGGGGCTCTGGTGAGCAGTTCTTC. The V call is TRBV6-6, the J call TRBJ2-1, with TRBD1 matching 10 bases. The germline V gene encodes CDR1 MNHNY and CDR2 SVGAGI (reference sequence). This CDR3 comprises 14 residues. V dropped 6 bases and J dropped 9; count of bases not matched to a gene: 8.

In nucleotides, the CDR3 is TGTGCCAGCAGTTTGCCCGCAGGCCTGGGTAGCAATCAGCCCCAGCATTTT. Translating it yields CASSLPAGLGSNQPQHF. V gene TRBV28 combines with J gene TRBJ1-5; unclear D gene. V was pared by 3 bases and J by 0 bases, with 15 bases between. Per the germline V gene, CDR1 is MDHEN and CDR2 is SYDVKM. This CDR3 has 17 residues.

The CDR3: CASGTESTDTQYF. CDR3 in DNA: TGTGCCAGCGGGACCGAGAGCACAGATACGCAGTATTTT. This chain uses TRBV19 with TRBJ2-3, with D perhaps being TRBD1 or TRBD2 (5 bases each). The CDR3 is 13 residues long. Germline loops: CDR1 LNHDA, CDR2 SQIVND (reference sequence). V was clipped by 9 bases and J by 0 bases, with 10 bases between them.

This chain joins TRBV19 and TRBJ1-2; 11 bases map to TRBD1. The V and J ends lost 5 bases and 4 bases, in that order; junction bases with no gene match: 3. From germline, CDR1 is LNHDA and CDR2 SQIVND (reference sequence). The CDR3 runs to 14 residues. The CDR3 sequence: CASSSGQGVYGYTF. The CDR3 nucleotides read TGTGCCAGTAGTTCGGGACAGGGGGTCTATGGCTACACCTTC.

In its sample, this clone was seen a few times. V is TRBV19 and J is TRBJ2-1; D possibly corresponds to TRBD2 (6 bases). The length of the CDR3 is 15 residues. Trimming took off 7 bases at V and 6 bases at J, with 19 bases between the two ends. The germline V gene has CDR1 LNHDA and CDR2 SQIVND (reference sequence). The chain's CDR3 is CASTPLGRDSNEQFF. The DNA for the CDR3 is TGTGCCAGTACCCCCTTGGGGCGGGACTCCAATGAGCAGTTCTTC.

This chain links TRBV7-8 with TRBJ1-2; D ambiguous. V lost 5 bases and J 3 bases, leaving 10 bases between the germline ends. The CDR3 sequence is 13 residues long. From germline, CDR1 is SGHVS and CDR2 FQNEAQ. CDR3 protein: CASSVLVDYGYTF. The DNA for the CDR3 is TGTGCCAGCAGCGTCTTGGTGGACTATGGCTACACCTTC.

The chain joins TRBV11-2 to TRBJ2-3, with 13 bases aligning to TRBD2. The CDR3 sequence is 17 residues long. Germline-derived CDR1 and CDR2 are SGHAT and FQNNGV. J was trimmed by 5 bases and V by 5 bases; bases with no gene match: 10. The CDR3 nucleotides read TGTGCCAGCAGCCCGGGACTAGCGGGGTCACGGGGAGATACGCAGTATTTT. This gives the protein CASSPGLAGSRGDTQYF.

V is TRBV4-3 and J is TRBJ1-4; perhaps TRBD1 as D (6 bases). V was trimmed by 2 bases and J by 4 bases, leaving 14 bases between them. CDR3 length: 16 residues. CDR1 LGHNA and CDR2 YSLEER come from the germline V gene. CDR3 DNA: TGCGCCAGCAGCCAACACGGGACACCGATTAATGAAAAACTGTTTTTT. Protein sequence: CASSQHGTPINEKLFF.

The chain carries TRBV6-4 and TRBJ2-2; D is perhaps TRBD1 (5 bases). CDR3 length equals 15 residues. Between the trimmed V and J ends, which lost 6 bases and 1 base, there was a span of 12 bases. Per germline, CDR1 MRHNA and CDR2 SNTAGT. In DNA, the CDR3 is TGTGCCAGCAGCGGCGACAGCCTGAACACCGGGGAGCTGTTTTTT. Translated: CASSGDSLNTGELFF.

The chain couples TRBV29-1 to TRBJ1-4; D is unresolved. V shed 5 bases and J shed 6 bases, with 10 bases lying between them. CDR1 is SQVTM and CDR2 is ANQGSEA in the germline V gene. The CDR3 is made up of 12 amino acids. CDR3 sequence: CSVPGGDEKLFF. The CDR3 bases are TGCAGCGTTCCTGGAGGCGATGAAAAACTGTTTTTT.

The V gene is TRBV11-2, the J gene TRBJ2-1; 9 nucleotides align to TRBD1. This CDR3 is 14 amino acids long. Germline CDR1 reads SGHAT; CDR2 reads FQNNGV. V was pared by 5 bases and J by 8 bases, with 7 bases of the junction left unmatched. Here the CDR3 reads CASSAGTGMYEQFF. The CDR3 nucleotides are TGTGCCAGCAGCGCCGGGACAGGGATGTATGAGCAGTTCTTC.

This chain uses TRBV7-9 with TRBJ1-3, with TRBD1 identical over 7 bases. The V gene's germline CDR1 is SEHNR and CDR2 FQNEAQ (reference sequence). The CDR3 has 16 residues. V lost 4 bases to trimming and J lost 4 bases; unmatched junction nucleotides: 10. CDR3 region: CASSSDRIYAGNTIYF. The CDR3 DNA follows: TGTGCCAGCAGCTCGGACAGGATATATGCGGGAAACACCATATATTTT.

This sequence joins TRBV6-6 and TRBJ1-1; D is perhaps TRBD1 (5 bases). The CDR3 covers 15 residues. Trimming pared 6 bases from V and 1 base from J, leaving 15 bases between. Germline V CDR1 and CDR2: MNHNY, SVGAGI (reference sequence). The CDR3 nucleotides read TGTGCCAGCAGCGTGGACACGGACGGGAACACTGAAGCTTTCTTT. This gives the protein CASSVDTDGNTEAFF.

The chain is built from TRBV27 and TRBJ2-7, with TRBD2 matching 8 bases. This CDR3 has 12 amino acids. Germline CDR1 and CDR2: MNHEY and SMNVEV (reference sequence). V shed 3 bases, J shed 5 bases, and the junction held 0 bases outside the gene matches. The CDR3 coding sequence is TGTGCCAGCAGTTTCGGGGGGGACGAGCAGTACTTC. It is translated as CASSFGGDEQYF.

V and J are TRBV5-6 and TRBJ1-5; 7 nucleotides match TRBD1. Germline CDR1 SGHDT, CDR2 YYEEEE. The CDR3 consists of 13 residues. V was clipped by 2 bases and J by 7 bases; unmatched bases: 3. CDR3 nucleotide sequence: TGTGCCAGCAGCTTTGGGACAGAACAGCCCCAGCATTTT. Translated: CASSFGTEQPQHF.

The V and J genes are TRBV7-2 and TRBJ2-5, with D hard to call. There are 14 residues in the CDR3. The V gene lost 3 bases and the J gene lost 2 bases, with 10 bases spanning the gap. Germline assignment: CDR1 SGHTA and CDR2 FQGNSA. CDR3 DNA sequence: TGTGCCAGCAGCTTTCCGCAGAGACAAGAGACCCAGTACTTC. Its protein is CASSFPQRQETQYF.

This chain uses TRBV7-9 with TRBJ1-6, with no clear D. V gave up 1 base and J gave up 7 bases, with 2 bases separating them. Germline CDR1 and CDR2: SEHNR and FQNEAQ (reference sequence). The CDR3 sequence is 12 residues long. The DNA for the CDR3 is TGTGCCAGCAGCTTAGGAAATTCACCCCTCCACTTT. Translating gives CASSLGNSPLHF.

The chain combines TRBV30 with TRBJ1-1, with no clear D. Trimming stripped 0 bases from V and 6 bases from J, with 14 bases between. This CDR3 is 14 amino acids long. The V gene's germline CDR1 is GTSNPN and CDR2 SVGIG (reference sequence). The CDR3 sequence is CAWSVDYFGAEAFF. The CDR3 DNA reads TGTGCCTGGAGTGTAGATTATTTCGGGGCTGAAGCTTTCTTT.

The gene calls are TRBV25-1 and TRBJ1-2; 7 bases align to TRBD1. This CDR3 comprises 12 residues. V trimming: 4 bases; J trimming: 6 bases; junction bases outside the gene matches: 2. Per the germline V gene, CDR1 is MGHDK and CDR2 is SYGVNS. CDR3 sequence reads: CASSVQGNGYTF. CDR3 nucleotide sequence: TGTGCCAGCAGTGTACAGGGGAATGGCTACACCTTC.